These 15 T cell receptor beta chains share one sample of origin, sequenced in a study of blood T cells in healthy people across ages. A second PCR, run for roughly 7 to 12 cycles, used a sample-barcoded 5' primer plus a J-beta primer mix. TCRdb analysed the 5' RACE reads with MiXCR anew, one entry per CDR3 protein. Among around 1.5 million distinct CDR3 sequences listed, approximately 60% were seen once. The sample taken for sequencing was blood. These receptors all come from a man aged 18 to 30 in good health.

This chain links TRBV7-2 with TRBJ1-2, with D hard to call. The V gene's germline CDR1 is SGHTA and CDR2 FQGNSA. The CDR3 has 14 amino acids. V was pared by 7 bases and J by 6 bases, with 18 bases between. The chain's CDR3 is CASTFAGSWDGYTF. CDR3 sequence (DNA): TGTGCCAGCACCTTCGCGGGGAGTTGGGATGGCTACACCTTC.

The CDR3 nucleotides are TGTGCCAGCAGTTACGCCCAGAATCAGCCCCAGCATTTT. Translation gives CASSYAQNQPQHF. V and J are TRBV6-5 and TRBJ1-5; D not resolved. The CDR3 is made up of 13 amino acids. V was cut by 2 bases and J by 4 bases, with 6 bases left in between. Germline assignment: CDR1 MNHEY and CDR2 SVGAGI.

This clonotype was seen once. The chain employs TRBV20-1 and TRBJ1-1, with D possibly being TRBD1 (5 bases). CDR1 is DFQATT, CDR2 SNEGSKA, per germline (reference sequence). The CDR3 is 15 amino acids. Trimming cost V 6 bases and J 0 bases, with 17 bases left between them. The DNA for the CDR3 is TGCAGTGCCGTCCCGTTAGAGACAGTGAACACTGAAGCTTTCTTT. As protein: CSAVPLETVNTEAFF.

The V call is TRBV6-5, the J call TRBJ2-5; 14 bases agree with TRBD2. Germline loops: CDR1 MNHEY, CDR2 SVGAGI. The CDR3 loop spans 18 amino acids. The junction had 9 bases not matched to a gene; V was cut back by 2 bases and J by 4 bases. Here the CDR3 reads CASSYRGLAGGRGETQYF. CDR3 DNA: TGTGCCAGCAGTTACCGCGGACTAGCGGGAGGTAGAGGAGAGACCCAGTACTTC.

This chain connects TRBV7-6 to TRBJ2-3, with TRBD2 matching over 7 bases. Germline lookup yields CDR1 SGHVS and CDR2 FNYEAQ. CDR3 length: 18 residues. The V segment lost 8 bases and the J segment 0 bases; nucleotides outside the gene matches: 17. The CDR3 loop is CASLRAGDSLSSTDTQYF. Here the CDR3 DNA reads TGTGCCAGCTTGCGGGCGGGAGACAGTCTATCTAGCACAGATACGCAGTATTTT.

The table lists this clonotype with a few counts. J is TRBJ1-2 and V is TRBV29-1; D possibly corresponds to TRBD1 (5 bases). Germline CDR1 SQVTM, CDR2 ANQGSEA. V was clipped by 5 bases and J by 7 bases, with 17 bases between them. The CDR3 spans 13 residues. The chain's CDR3 is CSVRGPEASGYTF. CDR3 DNA sequence: TGCAGCGTTCGGGGACCGGAGGCCAGTGGCTACACCTTC.

The chain joins TRBV7-9 to TRBJ2-2; no reliable D call. V was pared by 7 bases and J by 4 bases, with 10 bases between. Germline-derived CDR1 and CDR2 are SEHNR and FQNEAQ (reference sequence). This CDR3 has 13 amino acids. The CDR3 spells CASIMSPTGELFF. The CDR3 coding sequence is TGTGCCAGCATCATGTCCCCCACCGGGGAGCTGTTTTTT.

This clonotype was observed a few times. The chain employs TRBV4-3 and TRBJ1-6; D is possibly TRBD1 (6 bases). This CDR3 comprises 14 residues. V was shortened by 3 bases and J by 10 bases, with 13 bases between the two germline ends. CDR1 is LGHNA and CDR2 is YSLEER in the germline V gene. CDR3 sequence (DNA): TGCGCCAGCAGCCAGGGTAAGGGGGAATCACCCCTCCACTTT. Its translation: CASSQGKGESPLHF.

This clonotype was seen more than once but under ten times. CDR3 sequence reads: CATSRDRPELNYGYTF. Here the CDR3 DNA reads TGTGCCACCAGCAGAGATCGACCAGAACTGAACTATGGCTACACCTTC. The chain combines TRBV15 with TRBJ1-2; D is unclear. The ends were cut back, 0 bases at V and 2 bases at J, with 13 bases in the middle. The CDR3 covers 16 residues. CDR1 and CDR2 from the germline V gene are LNHNV and YYDKDF (reference sequence).

This clonotype occurred a few times. V gene TRBV12-3 or TRBV12-4 combines with J gene TRBJ2-7; 12 nucleotides agree with TRBD2. The ends lost 3 bases at V and 3 bases at J; junction bases unmatched: 12. The CDR3 is made up of 18 amino acids. The chain's CDR3 is CASSFGGGLAGPFYEQYF. The CDR3 DNA follows: TGTGCCAGCAGTTTCGGAGGGGGACTAGCGGGCCCTTTCTACGAGCAGTACTTC.

The J gene is TRBJ1-6, the V gene TRBV15; D not certain. The V gene's germline CDR1 is LNHNV and CDR2 YYDKDF (reference sequence). The V gene lost 1 base and the J gene lost 5 bases, with 18 bases spanning the gap. This CDR3 region has 18 residues. For the CDR3, the DNA is TGTGCCACCAGCAGAGGCCGGAGTGGGGTAGACAATAATTCACCCCTCCACTTT. Amino acid sequence: CATSRGRSGVDNNSPLHF. Complete variable domain (other parts from reference TRBV15 and TRBJ1-6): DAMVIQNPRYQVTQFGKPVTLSCSQTLNHNVMYWYQQKSSQAPKLLFHYYDKDFNNEADTPDNFQSRRPNTSFCFLDIRSPGLGDTAMYLCATSRGRSGVDNNSPLHFGNGTRLTVT.

This clonotype showed up just once. The junction departs from the called germline gene at one end, perhaps through a read error. The V gene is TRBV7-2, the J gene TRBJ2-1, with 11 bases matching TRBD1. There are 16 residues in the CDR3. Per the germline V gene, CDR1 is SGHTA and CDR2 is FQGNSA. DNA of the CDR3: TGTGTCAGCAGCTGGGTGGGACAGGGGGTTCCAGACGAGCAGTTCTTC. Protein: CVSSWVGQGVPDEQFF.

The rearrangement links TRBV10-3 to TRBJ1-2; D might be TRBD1 (5 bases). This CDR3 region has 13 residues. Trimming cost V 8 bases and J 2 bases, with 12 bases left between them. CDR1 is ENHRY and CDR2 is SYGVKD in the germline V gene. The CDR3 DNA reads as TGTGCCATCTTCAGGGAAGGAAACTATGGCTACACCTTC. As protein: CAIFREGNYGYTF.

The V and J genes are TRBV4-1 and TRBJ2-1, with 12 bases lining up with TRBD2. J gave up 4 bases and V 3 bases, and 4 bases lay outside the gene matches. Germline CDR1 and CDR2: MGHRA and YSYEKL. The CDR3 consists of 16 residues. DNA of the CDR3: TGCGCCAGCAGCCACCCTAGCGGGAGGGGGTACAATGAGCAGTTCTTC. Encoded protein: CASSHPSGRGYNEQFF.

A few counts support this clonotype. The chain couples TRBV29-1 to TRBJ2-7; the D is unclear. Trimming took 4 bases from V and 2 from J, leaving 12 bases between them. The CDR3 loop spans 13 amino acids. Germline values: CDR1 SQVTM, CDR2 ANQGSEA. This CDR3 is CSVVSSGAYEQYF. DNA for the CDR3: TGCAGCGTTGTGTCGTCAGGAGCCTACGAGCAGTACTTC.